This TCR beta chain stems from a study of blood T cell repertoires in COVID-19. Turning to the study itself: From the United States, Italy and Spain came samples of acute and convalescent COVID-19. T cells, B-cell-depleted T cells, or PBMCs supplied cDNA or gDNA.

This clone was seen just once. V was shortened by 4 bases and J by 2 bases, with 10 bases between the two germline ends. The CDR3 contains 14 residues. Per germline, CDR1 MNHEY and CDR2 SVGAGI. How the authors handled the data: How many nucleated cells were present was estimated from reference gene primer amplification. Produced via immunoSEQ multiplex PCR; TCRdb's table is partial and in-frame only. D and trimming come from the DNA, and the V and J calls and clone size come from that table. The data contain roughly 120,000 clones, about 87% of them singletons. The receptor was isolated from a human donor in a cohort sampled during active COVID-19. The sequenced sample consisted of peripheral blood. The J gene is TRBJ2-3, the V gene TRBV6-5; D remains unclear. CDR3 residues: CASSSPSYTDTQYF. In DNA, the CDR3 is TGTGCCAGCAGTTCCCCCTCGTACACAGATACGCAGTATTTT.